The 5 T cell receptor beta chains listed next were all sequenced from one sample in a study of blood T cells in healthy people across ages. Combining a sample-barcoded 5' primer with a J-beta primer mix, a second PCR ran for roughly 6 to 12 cycles. TCRdb reprocessed the 5' RACE reads with MiXCR, giving one entry per CDR3 protein. The sample includes 1,500,000 or so distinct CDR3 sequences, approximately 43% of them seen just once. Sequenced: blood. The receptors derive from a woman under 30 in good health.

This chain joins TRBV5-1 and TRBJ1-4; maybe TRBD1 (6 bases). Germline V CDR1 and CDR2: SGHRS, YFSETQ. The ends were cut back, 4 bases at V and 0 bases at J, with 13 bases in the middle. The length of the CDR3 is 16 residues. Here the CDR3 reads CASSQDSFATNEKLFF. CDR3 sequence (DNA): TGCGCCAGCAGCCAGGACAGCTTTGCAACTAATGAAAAACTGTTTTTT.

The V gene is TRBV7-9, the J gene TRBJ2-2; D perhaps matches TRBD2 (5 bases). The CDR3 loop spans 17 amino acids. The germline CDR1 and CDR2 sequences are SEHNR and FQNEAQ (reference sequence). V was clipped by 5 bases and J by 0 bases, with 16 bases between them. CDR3 amino acids: CASSPLGSLTNTGELFF. DNA for the CDR3: TGTGCCAGCAGCCCCCTGGGGAGTCTTACGAACACCGGGGAGCTGTTTTTT.

This clonotype was seen a handful of times. This chain uses TRBV12-3 or TRBV12-4 with TRBJ1-2; tentatively, D is TRBD1 (5 bases). Trimming took 0 bases from V and 5 from J, leaving 10 bases between them. CDR3 size: 14 residues. The CDR3 spells CASSLAGAIYGYTF. CDR3 DNA sequence: TGTGCCAGCAGTTTAGCAGGGGCGATATATGGCTACACCTTC.

The V call is TRBV20-1, the J call TRBJ2-4, with D possibly called TRBD1 or TRBD2 (5 bases each). Looked up from germline, CDR1 is DFQATT and CDR2 is SNEGSKA (reference sequence). The ends were cut back, 6 bases at V and 13 bases at J, with 25 bases in the middle. The CDR3 extends over 14 amino acids. The CDR3 spells CSANADWILGEQYF. The CDR3 DNA reads TGCAGTGCCAACGCGGACTGGATCTTAGGGGAGCAGTACTTC.

The chain uses TRBV30 and TRBJ2-5; D tentatively fits TRBD1 or TRBD2 (5 bases each). The CDR3 is 14 residues long. Trimming shortened V by 1 base and J by 0 bases, and 9 bases separated the two germline ends. Germline V gene sequence: CDR1 GTSNPN, CDR2 SVGIG (reference sequence). The CDR3 here is CAWSGGGYQETQYF. In DNA, the CDR3 is TGTGCCTGGAGTGGGGGCGGGTACCAAGAGACCCAGTACTTC. The whole variable domain, filled in from reference TRBV30 and TRBJ2-5, reads SQTIHQWPATLVQPVGSPLSLECTVEGTSNPNLYWYRQAAGRGLQLLFYSVGIGQISSEVPQNLSASRPQDRQFILSSKKLLLSDSGFYLCAWSGGGYQETQYFGPGTRLLVL.